The 3 T cell receptor beta chains below were found in one sample sequenced in a study of blood T cell repertoires in COVID-19. Clones were sequenced by immunoSEQ multiplex PCR, and TCRdb holds only the in-frame ones, with some missing. The data show more than 300,000 clones, 86% seen once. Material for sequencing was PBMCs or T cells enriched from blood (not recorded which). These receptors originate from a man aged 25 to 40 who had recovered from COVID-19.

The chain joins TRBV5-1 to TRBJ1-3; 7 bases fit TRBD1. The CDR3 contains 14 residues. Germline V CDR1 and CDR2: SGHRS, YFSETQ. After removal of 4 bases from V and 0 bases from J, the junction contained 1 base not matched to a gene. This CDR3 is CASSAGGSGNTIYF. The CDR3 coding sequence is TGCGCCAGCAGCGCAGGGGGCTCTGGAAACACCATATATTTT.

V gene TRBV9 combines with J gene TRBJ1-3; no clear D gene. Germline-derived CDR1 and CDR2 are SGDLS and YYNGEE. This CDR3 is 14 amino acids long. Trimming shortened V by 3 bases and J by 4 bases, and 11 bases separated the two germline ends. The CDR3 coding sequence is TGTGCCAGCAGCGCCTCGGTCCCGGGAAACACCATATATTTT. Protein sequence: CASSASVPGNTIYF.

The V call is TRBV5-1, the J call TRBJ1-3; 10 bases match TRBD1. The J segment lost 8 bases and the V segment lost 4 bases, leaving 12 bases of the junction unmatched. This CDR3 is 16 amino acids long. Germline V lookup: CDR1 SGHRS, CDR2 YFSETQ. Here the CDR3 DNA reads TGCGCCAGCAGCGAACCGGGACAGGGGTCGGGCCACACCATATATTTT. This codes for CASSEPGQGSGHTIYF.